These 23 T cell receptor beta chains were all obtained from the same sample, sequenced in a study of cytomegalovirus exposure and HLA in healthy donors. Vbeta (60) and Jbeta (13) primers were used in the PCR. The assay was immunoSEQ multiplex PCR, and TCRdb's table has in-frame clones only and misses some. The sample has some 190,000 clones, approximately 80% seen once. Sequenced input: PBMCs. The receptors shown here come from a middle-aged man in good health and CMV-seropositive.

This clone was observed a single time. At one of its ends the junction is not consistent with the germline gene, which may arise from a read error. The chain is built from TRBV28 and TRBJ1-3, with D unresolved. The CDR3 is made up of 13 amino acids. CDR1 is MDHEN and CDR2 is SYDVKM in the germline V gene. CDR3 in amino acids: CASMPRALNAIYF. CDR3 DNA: TGTGCCAGCATGCCGCGTGCGCTAAACGCCATATATTTT.

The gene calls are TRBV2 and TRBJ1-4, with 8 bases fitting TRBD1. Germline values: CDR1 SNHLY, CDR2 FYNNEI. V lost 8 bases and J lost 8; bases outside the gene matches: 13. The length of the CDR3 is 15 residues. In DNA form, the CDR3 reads TGTGCCAGCGGCGCCAGGACAGGGCCCGACGAAAAACTGTTTTTT. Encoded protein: CASGARTGPDEKLFF.

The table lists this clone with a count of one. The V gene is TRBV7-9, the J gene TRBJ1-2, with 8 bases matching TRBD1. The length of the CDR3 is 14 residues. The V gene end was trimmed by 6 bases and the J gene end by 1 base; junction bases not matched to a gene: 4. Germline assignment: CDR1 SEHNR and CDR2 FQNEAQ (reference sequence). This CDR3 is CASSQGQGNYGYTF. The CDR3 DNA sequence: TGTGCCAGCAGTCAAGGACAGGGTAACTATGGCTACACCTTC.

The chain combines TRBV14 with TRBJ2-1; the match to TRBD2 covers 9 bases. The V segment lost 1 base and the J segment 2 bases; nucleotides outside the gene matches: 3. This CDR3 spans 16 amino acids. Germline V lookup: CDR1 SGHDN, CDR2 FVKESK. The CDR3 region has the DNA TGTGCCAGCAGCCAAGGGGCGGGGGGGGCCTACAATGAGCAGTTCTTC. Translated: CASSQGAGGAYNEQFF.

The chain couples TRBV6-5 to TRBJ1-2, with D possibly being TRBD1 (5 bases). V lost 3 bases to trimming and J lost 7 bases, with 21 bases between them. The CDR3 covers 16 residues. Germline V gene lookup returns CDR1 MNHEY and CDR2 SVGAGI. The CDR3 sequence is CASSYMELLGGSGYTF. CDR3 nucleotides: TGTGCCAGCAGTTATATGGAGTTACTCGGGGGTTCTGGCTACACCTTC.

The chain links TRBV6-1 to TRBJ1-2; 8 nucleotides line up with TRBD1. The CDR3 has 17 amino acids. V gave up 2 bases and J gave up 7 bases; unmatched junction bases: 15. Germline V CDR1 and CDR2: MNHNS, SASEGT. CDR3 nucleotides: TGTGCCAGCAGTGAACCCTCCGGGACAGGCCTTTCTCGTGGCTACACCTTC. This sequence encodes CASSEPSGTGLSRGYTF.

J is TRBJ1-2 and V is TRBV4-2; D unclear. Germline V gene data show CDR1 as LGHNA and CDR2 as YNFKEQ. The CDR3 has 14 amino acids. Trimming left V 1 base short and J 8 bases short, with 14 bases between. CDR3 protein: CASSQGASGSGYTF. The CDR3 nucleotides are TGTGCCAGCAGCCAAGGAGCAAGTGGTTCCGGCTACACCTTC.

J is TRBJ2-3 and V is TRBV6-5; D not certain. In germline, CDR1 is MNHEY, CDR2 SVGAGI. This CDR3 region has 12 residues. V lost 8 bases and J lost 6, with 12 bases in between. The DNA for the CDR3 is TGTGCCAGCCATAGTTCCGGGGATACGCAGTATTTT. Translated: CASHSSGDTQYF.

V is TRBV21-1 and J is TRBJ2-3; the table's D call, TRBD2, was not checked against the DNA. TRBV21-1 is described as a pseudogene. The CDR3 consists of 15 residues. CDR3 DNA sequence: TGTGCCAGCTGGGGAGCGGGTTGGAGAACAGATACGCAGTATTTT. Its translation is CASWGAGWRTDTQYF.

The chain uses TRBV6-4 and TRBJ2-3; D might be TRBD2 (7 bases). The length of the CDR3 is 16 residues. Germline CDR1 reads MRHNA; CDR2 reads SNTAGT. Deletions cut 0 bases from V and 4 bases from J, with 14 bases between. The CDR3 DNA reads TGTGCCAGCAGTGACTCGAGAGGGGGGGGGCCAGATACGCAGTATTTT. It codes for CASSDSRGGGPDTQYF.

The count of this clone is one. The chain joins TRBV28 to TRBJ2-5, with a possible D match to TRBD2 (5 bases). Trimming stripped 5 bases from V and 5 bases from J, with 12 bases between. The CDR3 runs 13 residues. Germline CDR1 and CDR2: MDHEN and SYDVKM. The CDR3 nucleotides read TGTGCCAGCAGTCCGGCGACGGGGGAGACCCAGTACTTC. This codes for CASSPATGETQYF. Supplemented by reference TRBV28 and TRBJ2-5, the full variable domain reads DVKVTQSSRYLVKRTGEKVFLECVQDMDHENMFWYRQDPGLGLRLIYFSYDVKMKEKGDIPEGYSVSREKKERFSLILESASTNQTSMYLCASSPATGETQYFGPGTRLLVL.

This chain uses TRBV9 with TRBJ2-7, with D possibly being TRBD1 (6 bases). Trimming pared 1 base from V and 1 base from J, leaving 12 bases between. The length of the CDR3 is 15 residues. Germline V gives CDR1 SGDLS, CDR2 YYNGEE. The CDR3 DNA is TGTGCCAGCAGCGTACGAGGGGGAGAGTCCTACGAGCAGTACTTC. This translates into CASSVRGGESYEQYF.

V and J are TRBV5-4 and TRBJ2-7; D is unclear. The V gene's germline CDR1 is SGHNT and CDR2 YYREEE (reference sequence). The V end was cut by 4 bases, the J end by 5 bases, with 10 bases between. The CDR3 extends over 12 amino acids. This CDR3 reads CASSEDLHEQYF. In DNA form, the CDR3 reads TGTGCCAGCAGCGAGGATCTACACGAGCAGTACTTC.

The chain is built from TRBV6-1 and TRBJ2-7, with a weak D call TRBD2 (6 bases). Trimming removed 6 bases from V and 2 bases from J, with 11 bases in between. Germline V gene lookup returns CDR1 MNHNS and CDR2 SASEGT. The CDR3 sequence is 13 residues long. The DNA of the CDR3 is TGTGCCAGCAGGGAAACGGGGGCCTACGAGCAGTACTTC. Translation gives CASRETGAYEQYF.

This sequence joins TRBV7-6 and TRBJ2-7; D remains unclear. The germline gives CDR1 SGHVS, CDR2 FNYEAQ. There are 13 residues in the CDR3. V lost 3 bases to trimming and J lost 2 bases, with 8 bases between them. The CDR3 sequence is CASSLADPYEQYF. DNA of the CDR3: TGTGCCAGCAGCTTGGCCGATCCCTACGAGCAGTACTTC.

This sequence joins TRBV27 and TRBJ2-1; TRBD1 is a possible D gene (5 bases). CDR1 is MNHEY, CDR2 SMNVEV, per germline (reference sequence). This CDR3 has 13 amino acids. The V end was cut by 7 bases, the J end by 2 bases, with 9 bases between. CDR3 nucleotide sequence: TGTGCCAGCATGGGGCAGGCCTACAATGAGCAGTTCTTC. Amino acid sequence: CASMGQAYNEQFF.

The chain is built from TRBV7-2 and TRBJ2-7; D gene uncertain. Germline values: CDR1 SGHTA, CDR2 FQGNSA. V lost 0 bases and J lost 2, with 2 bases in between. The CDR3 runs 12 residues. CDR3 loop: CASSLATYEQYF. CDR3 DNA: TGTGCCAGCAGCTTAGCCACCTACGAGCAGTACTTC.

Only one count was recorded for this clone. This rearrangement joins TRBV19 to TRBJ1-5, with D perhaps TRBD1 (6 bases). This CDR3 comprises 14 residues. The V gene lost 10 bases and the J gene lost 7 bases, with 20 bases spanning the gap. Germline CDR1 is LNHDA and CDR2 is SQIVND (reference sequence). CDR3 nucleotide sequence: TGTGCCACCGCTCCCCGGGGGGCTAACCAGCCCCAGCATTTT. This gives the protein CATAPRGANQPQHF.

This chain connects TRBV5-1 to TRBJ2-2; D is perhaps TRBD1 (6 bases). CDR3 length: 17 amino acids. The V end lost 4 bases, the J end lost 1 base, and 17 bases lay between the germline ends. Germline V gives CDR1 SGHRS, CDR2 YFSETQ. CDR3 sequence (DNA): TGCGCCAGCAGCCCAACCTCCGGGACAATGAACACCGGGGAGCTGTTTTTT. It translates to CASSPTSGTMNTGELFF.

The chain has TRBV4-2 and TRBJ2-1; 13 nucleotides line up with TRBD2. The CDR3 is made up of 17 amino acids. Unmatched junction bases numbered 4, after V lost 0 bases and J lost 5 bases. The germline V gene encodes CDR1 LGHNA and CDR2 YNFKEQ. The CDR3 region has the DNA TGTGCCAGCAGCCAAGATGGACTAGCGGGGGCCGACAATGAGCAGTTCTTC. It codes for CASSQDGLAGADNEQFF.

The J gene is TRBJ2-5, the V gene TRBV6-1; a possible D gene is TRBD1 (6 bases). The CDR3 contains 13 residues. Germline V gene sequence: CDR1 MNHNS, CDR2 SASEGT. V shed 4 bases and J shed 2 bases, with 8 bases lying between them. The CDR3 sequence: CASSAQGQETQYF. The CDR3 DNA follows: TGTGCCAGCAGTGCTCAGGGGCAAGAGACCCAGTACTTC.

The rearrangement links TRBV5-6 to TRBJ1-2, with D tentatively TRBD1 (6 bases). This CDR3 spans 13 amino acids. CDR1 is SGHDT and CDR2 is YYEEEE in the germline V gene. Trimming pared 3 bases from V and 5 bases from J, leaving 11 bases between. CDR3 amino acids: CASSSGAGYGYTF. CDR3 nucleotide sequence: TGTGCCAGCAGCTCAGGGGCTGGGTATGGCTACACCTTC.

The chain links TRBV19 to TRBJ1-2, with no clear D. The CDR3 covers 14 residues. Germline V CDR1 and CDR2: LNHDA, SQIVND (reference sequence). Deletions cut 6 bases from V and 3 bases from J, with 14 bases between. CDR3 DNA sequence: TGTGCCAGTAGCCTCGCTCTTGAGGACTATGGCTACACCTTC. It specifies CASSLALEDYGYTF.